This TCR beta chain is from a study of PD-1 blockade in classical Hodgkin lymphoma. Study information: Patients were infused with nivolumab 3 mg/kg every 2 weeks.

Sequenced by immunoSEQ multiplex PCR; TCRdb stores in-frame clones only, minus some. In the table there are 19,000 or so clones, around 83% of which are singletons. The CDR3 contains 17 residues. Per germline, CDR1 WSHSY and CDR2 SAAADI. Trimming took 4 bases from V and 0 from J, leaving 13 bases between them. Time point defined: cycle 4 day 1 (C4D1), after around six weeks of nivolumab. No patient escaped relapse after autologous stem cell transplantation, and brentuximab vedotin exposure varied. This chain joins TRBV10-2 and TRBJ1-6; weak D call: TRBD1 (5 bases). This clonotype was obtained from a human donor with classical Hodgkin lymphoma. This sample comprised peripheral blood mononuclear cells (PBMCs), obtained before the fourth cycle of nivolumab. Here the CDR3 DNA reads TGCGCCAGCAGTGCCGGGCCGCAGGGCTCCTATAATTCACCCCTCCACTTT. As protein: CASSAGPQGSYNSPLHF.